The 19 T cell receptor beta chains presented below share a single source sample, sequenced in a study of OX40 agonist ivuxolimab in advanced cancers. Profiled with immunoSEQ multiplex PCR; TCRdb holds only in-frame clones, not every one. The sample shows 50,000 to 75,000 clones, about nine tenths of them seen only once. This material consisted of CD4+ or CD8+ T cells sorted from blood, taken in a trial of the OX40 agonist ivuxolimab. The origin of the receptors is an adult with an advanced solid tumor such as melanoma, head and neck, liver or kidney cancer.

The chain combines TRBV5-1 with TRBJ1-4; D is unclear. V lost 4 bases and J lost 3, with 13 bases in between. Germline CDR1 and CDR2: SGHRS and YFSETQ. The CDR3 covers 15 residues. The CDR3 sequence is CASSRIGSANEKLFF. The CDR3 DNA is TGCGCCAGCAGCCGGATTGGGTCCGCTAATGAAAAACTGTTTTTT.

The V and J genes are TRBV28 and TRBJ2-7; 8 bases match TRBD1. V dropped 6 bases and J dropped 9; count of bases not matched to a gene: 16. The CDR3 covers 15 residues. The V gene's germline CDR1 is MDHEN and CDR2 SYDVKM. The chain's CDR3 is CASSSTGGQSWGQYF. CDR3 DNA sequence: TGTGCCAGCAGCTCAACAGGGGGTCAATCCTGGGGGCAGTACTTC.

This clone came up once. The chain joins TRBV18 to TRBJ2-1; the D is unclear. V dropped 4 bases and J dropped 0 bases, with 10 bases sitting between them. Germline V gene lookup returns CDR1 KGHSH and CDR2 LQKENI. This CDR3 is built from 15 residues. The CDR3 loop reads CASSLVLSSYNEQFF. CDR3 nucleotide sequence: TGTGCCAGCTCACTGGTCTTGAGCTCCTACAATGAGCAGTTCTTC.

The chain carries TRBV14 and TRBJ2-1; D gene unclear. This CDR3 comprises 16 residues. V was cut by 0 bases and J by 3 bases, with 12 bases left in between. CDR1 and CDR2 (germline): SGHDN, FVKESK. CDR3 sequence: CASSQDVSADYNEQFF. CDR3 in DNA: TGTGCCAGCAGCCAAGATGTCTCTGCGGACTACAATGAGCAGTTCTTC.

The chain employs TRBV19 and TRBJ1-2; 7 nucleotides match TRBD1. The CDR3 totals 12 residues. V lost 3 bases and J lost 6; bases outside the gene matches: 1. Germline lookup yields CDR1 LNHDA and CDR2 SQIVND (reference sequence). The CDR3 loop reads CASSMTGNGYTF. The CDR3 region has the DNA TGTGCCAGTAGTATGACAGGGAATGGCTACACCTTC. The variable domain in full, with the rest retrieved from reference TRBV19 and TRBJ1-2, is DGGITQSPKYLFRKEGQNVTLSCEQNLNHDAMYWYRQDPGQGLRLIYYSQIVNDFQKGDIAEGYSVSREKKESFPLTVTSAQKNPTAFYLCASSMTGNGYTFGSGTRLTVV.

CDR3: CASSQDRGVSPLHF. DNA for the CDR3: TGTGCCAGCAGTCAGGACAGGGGAGTTTCACCCCTCCACTTT. The chain uses TRBV6-5 and TRBJ1-6, with 9 bases identical to TRBD1. V was clipped by 5 bases and J by 9 bases; unmatched bases: 5. Per germline, CDR1 MNHEY and CDR2 SVGAGI. CDR3 length: 14 amino acids.

The sample holds one count of this clone. This chain links TRBV9 with TRBJ2-6; D uncertain. This CDR3 is 14 amino acids long. Deletions cut 0 bases from V and 4 bases from J, with 5 bases between. The germline CDR1 and CDR2 sequences are SGDLS and YYNGEE. This CDR3 reads CASSVANGANVLTF. The CDR3 DNA reads as TGTGCCAGCAGCGTAGCTAACGGGGCCAACGTCCTGACTTTC.

Only one count was recorded for this clone. This chain connects TRBV5-6 to TRBJ2-1; 9 bases fit TRBD2. Germline CDR1 is SGHDT and CDR2 is YYEEEE. The CDR3 loop spans 14 amino acids. V lost 6 bases and J lost 3; bases outside the gene matches: 4. The CDR3 sequence: CASTLAGNYNEQFF. CDR3 nucleotides: TGTGCCAGCACCCTAGCGGGGAACTACAATGAGCAGTTCTTC.

The chain uses TRBV11-1 and TRBJ2-3; possibly TRBD2 for D (6 bases). The CDR3 runs 16 residues. Trimming removed 2 bases from V and 2 bases from J, with 14 bases in between. CDR1 is SGHAT and CDR2 is FQDESV in the germline V gene (reference sequence). The CDR3 loop reads CASSLSPAGNTDTQYF. CDR3 nucleotide sequence: TGTGCCAGCAGCTTATCACCAGCGGGCAACACAGATACGCAGTATTTT.

The chain has TRBV5-3 and TRBJ2-7; 9 bases are shared with TRBD2. TRBV5-3 is marked as an open reading frame, function uncertain. V shed 0 bases, J shed 3 bases, and the junction held 10 bases outside the gene matches. This CDR3 spans 17 amino acids. The CDR3 nucleotides read TGTGCCAGAAGCTTGGGTATTAGCGGGAGAAGTAACTACGAGCAGTACTTC. Protein sequence: CARSLGISGRSNYEQYF.

CDR3 region: CASSLGRGASTDTQYF. As DNA, the CDR3 is TGCGCCAGCAGCTTGGGTCGCGGAGCTAGCACAGATACGCAGTATTTT. The V and J genes are TRBV5-1 and TRBJ2-3, with D unclear. Germline loops: CDR1 SGHRS, CDR2 YFSETQ. The CDR3 has 16 residues. Trimming took off 0 bases at V and 0 bases at J, with 11 bases between the two ends.

The chain couples TRBV11-3 to TRBJ1-3, with no clear D. Looked up from germline, CDR1 is SGHNT and CDR2 is YENEEA. The CDR3 is made up of 13 amino acids. Trimming cost V 4 bases and J 8 bases, with 12 bases left between them. CDR3 in amino acids: CASSSQYFDTIYF. The CDR3 nucleotides are TGTGCCAGCAGCTCCCAGTATTTCGACACCATATATTTT. Combining the CDR3 with reference TRBV11-3 and TRBJ1-3 gives the whole variable domain EAGVVQSPRYKIIEKKQPVAFWCNPISGHNTLYWYLQNLGQGPELLIRYENEEAVDDSQLPKDRFSAERLKGVDSTLKIQPAELGDSAVYLCASSSQYFDTIYFGEGSWLTVV.

The chain combines TRBV7-9 with TRBJ2-7, with D possibly being TRBD2 (5 bases). The V gene lost 5 bases and the J gene lost 4 bases, with 15 bases spanning the gap. CDR1 SEHNR and CDR2 FQNEAQ come from the germline V gene (reference sequence). There are 14 residues in the CDR3. The CDR3 sequence: CASSRTFPTYEQYF. For the CDR3, the DNA is TGTGCCAGCAGCCGGACTTTCCCTACTTACGAGCAGTACTTC.

This rearrangement joins TRBV5-1 to TRBJ2-3, with 8 bases that match TRBD2. Germline V lookup: CDR1 SGHRS, CDR2 YFSETQ. The CDR3 is 15 amino acids. The junction had 7 bases not matched to a gene; V was cut back by 7 bases and J by 0 bases. As DNA, the CDR3 is TGCGCCAGCCAACCGGCTAGCGGGAGCACAGATACGCAGTATTTT. It translates to CASQPASGSTDTQYF.

The V gene is TRBV19, the J gene TRBJ2-3; D call uncertain. Germline V CDR1 and CDR2: LNHDA, SQIVND (reference sequence). The CDR3 is 14 residues long. Trimming stripped 5 bases from V and 1 base from J, with 10 bases between. DNA of the CDR3: TGTGCCAGTAGTCCCGGCGGAGGCACAGATACGCAGTATTTT. The encoded protein is CASSPGGGTDTQYF.

This clone was counted only a few times. The chain links TRBV10-3 to TRBJ2-3, with a weak D call TRBD2 (6 bases). This CDR3 contains 13 residues. Germline values: CDR1 ENHRY, CDR2 SYGVKD. V was trimmed by 10 bases and J by 0 bases, leaving 11 bases between them. The CDR3 reads CATRSGSTDTQYF. The CDR3 bases are TGTGCCACTAGGAGCGGGAGCACAGATACGCAGTATTTT.

The J gene is TRBJ2-2, the V gene TRBV5-1, with 9 bases aligning to TRBD1. The trim removed 4 bases at V and 3 bases at J, leaving 4 bases unmatched. The CDR3 is 15 amino acids. The germline V gene encodes CDR1 SGHRS and CDR2 YFSETQ. CDR3: CASSLTGGDTGELFF. For the CDR3, the DNA is TGCGCCAGCAGCCTGACAGGGGGGGACACCGGGGAGCTGTTTTTT.

The chain joins TRBV4-1 to TRBJ2-3, with 12 bases aligning to TRBD2. Trimming cost V 4 bases and J 5 bases; bases outside gene matches: 7. Germline CDR1 is MGHRA and CDR2 is YSYEKL. The CDR3 is 16 amino acids. In DNA form, the CDR3 reads TGCGCCAGCAGCCGACTAGCGGGAGAGGGGGGAGATACGCAGTATTTT. It codes for CASSRLAGEGGDTQYF.

The rearrangement links TRBV5-1 to TRBJ2-7, with 8 bases identical to TRBD2. The CDR3 spans 15 residues. Germline assignment: CDR1 SGHRS and CDR2 YFSETQ. The ends lost 5 bases at V and 9 bases at J; junction bases unmatched: 16. The CDR3 region is CASSTGAGGTERQYF. The CDR3, as DNA: TGCGCCAGCAGTACGGGGGCGGGAGGAACTGAACGGCAGTACTTC.